This T cell receptor (beta chain) is drawn from a study of naive and memory T cell subsets. Overall study results and limits: The power law exponent of TCR abundance differed between naive and memory cells.

The table lists this clonotype with a few counts. Its antigen is currently unknown. The V gene end was trimmed by 4 bases and the J gene end by 6 bases; junction bases not matched to a gene: 7. Germline V gene sequence: CDR1 MDHEN, CDR2 SYDVKM. The CDR3 has 16 residues. Both TRBC1 and TRBC2 were covered by a beta constant-region primer of two equimolar oligonucleotides. The cDNA 3' end received a ligated single-stranded oligonucleotide carrying the SP2 primer and a 12-nucleotide UMI. TCRdb re-analysed the UMI-ligation and nested PCR reads in MiXCR, keeping a single row per CDR3 protein. The sample lists about 150,000 distinct CDR3 sequences, 15% to 20% seen once, with approximately 0.13% in the top ten.

The sequence came from a human donor in good health. The chain couples TRBV28 to TRBJ1-6, with 9 bases lining up with TRBD1. Sequencing was performed on naive CD4+ T cells from blood. CDR3 amino acids: CASSSRGTGRNSPLHF. CDR3 in DNA: TGTGCCAGCAGTTCCAGAGGGACAGGGCGTAATTCACCCCTCCACTTT.